These 28 T cell receptor beta chains were sequenced from one sample in a study of circulating CD8 cells and anti-PD-1 response in melanoma (TCRdb year 2020). A BD FACSAria II cell sorter was used to sort four subsets, defined by PD-1 and/or TIGIT, from live CD3+CD8+TCRalphabeta+ cells. The run used a NextSeq 500. The QIAseq Immune Repertoire RNA Library Kit, Human TCR Panel, was used to prepare TCR libraries from approximately 16 ng of total RNA. TCRdb redid the processing of the public reads, applying fastp at Q25 and MiXCR, and retained in-frame beta chains. One record per CDR3 amino acid sequence lists the most common genes and DNA. Present in this sample are about 350 distinct CDR3 sequences, 6% to 7% of which were seen just once. The ten largest clones take up 43% of the sample. Sequenced here: CD8+ T cells from PBMCs, sampled at baseline or after one month of anti-PD-1 therapy (not recorded which). The receptors come from a human donor with melanoma.

By sample share, this clonotype is large. The genes are TRBV20-1 and TRBJ1-5; weak D call: TRBD1 (5 bases). The CDR3 is 17 residues long. V was trimmed by 6 bases and J by 2 bases, leaving 23 bases between them. The germline CDR1 and CDR2 sequences are DFQATT and SNEGSKA (reference sequence). The CDR3 DNA reads as TGCAGTGCAACTGGTCAGGCGATCCAGGGAGGCAATCAGCCCCAGCATTTT. Protein: CSATGQAIQGGNQPQHF.

In the case of this clonotype: Possible read error: a much larger clone is one base away. The CDR3 does not end in the conserved phenylalanine or tryptophan, so this is likely a read error. The CDR3 sequence: CASSLGTAEQYL. As DNA, the CDR3 is TGTGCCAGCAGCTTAGGGACGGCCGAGCAGTACCTC. This sequence joins TRBV7-9 and TRBJ2-7; D call uncertain. Trimming left V 1 base short and J 6 bases short, with 7 bases between. This CDR3 is built from 12 residues. Germline lookup yields CDR1 SEHNR and CDR2 FQNEAQ (reference sequence).

The chain carries TRBV27 and TRBJ2-1; possible D gene TRBD1, 5 bases. The CDR3 covers 14 residues. Trimming took 3 bases from V and 4 from J, leaving 10 bases between them. Germline CDR1 MNHEY, CDR2 SMNVEV (reference sequence). CDR3 region: CASSLTASYNEQFF. CDR3 coding DNA: TGTGCCAGCAGTTTGACAGCCTCTTACAATGAGCAGTTCTTC.

The genes are TRBV28 and TRBJ2-3; 9 nucleotides line up with TRBD2. Germline loops: CDR1 MDHEN, CDR2 SYDVKM. The V segment lost 8 bases and the J segment 2 bases; nucleotides outside the gene matches: 11. This CDR3 comprises 16 residues. The CDR3 here is CASYGSGGSFTDTQYF. The CDR3 DNA follows: TGTGCCAGCTATGGTAGCGGGGGCTCTTTCACAGATACGCAGTATTTT.

Sample share makes this clonotype large (0.1 to 1%). CDR3 sequence reads: CASSRDRGTSSYEQYF. The CDR3, as DNA: TGTGCCAGCAGTAGGGACAGGGGAACCTCCTCCTACGAGCAGTACTTC. The J gene is TRBJ2-7, the V gene TRBV2; 10 bases match TRBD1. The CDR3 runs 16 residues. Trimming removed 5 bases from V and 0 bases from J; junction bases left unmatched: 7. Looked up from germline, CDR1 is SNHLY and CDR2 is FYNNEI.

This clonotype appeared a few times. The chain employs TRBV4-1 and TRBJ1-2; D ambiguous. This CDR3 has 15 amino acids. From germline, CDR1 is MGHRA and CDR2 YSYEKL. Trimming left V 4 bases short and J 5 bases short, with 17 bases between. The CDR3 region is CASSPGRERPYGYTF. Here the CDR3 DNA reads TGCGCCAGCAGCCCCGGACGGGAACGACCTTATGGCTACACCTTC.

This clonotype is large within its sample. The J gene is TRBJ2-7, the V gene TRBV4-2; tentatively, D is TRBD1 (6 bases). CDR1 and CDR2 (germline): LGHNA, YNFKEQ. V was shortened by 3 bases and J by 1 base, with 13 bases between the two germline ends. The CDR3 consists of 15 residues. The CDR3 spells CASSQGATASYEQYF. The CDR3 nucleotides read TGTGCCAGCAGCCAGGGGGCTACAGCTTCCTACGAGCAGTACTTC.

This clonotype is classed as large. This CDR3 reads CAAARGGSYEQYF. Here the CDR3 DNA reads TGTGCCGCAGCAAGAGGGGGCTCCTACGAGCAGTACTTC. The chain recombines TRBV2 with TRBJ2-7; weak D call: TRBD1 (6 bases). V was trimmed by 11 bases and J by 0 bases, leaving 14 bases between them. CDR1 SNHLY and CDR2 FYNNEI come from the germline V gene. There are 13 residues in the CDR3.

In regard to this clonotype: This could be a read error, since a much larger clone is one nucleotide away. The J gene is TRBJ2-7, the V gene TRBV28; TRBD2 matches 8 bases. CDR1 and CDR2 (germline): MDHEN, SYDVKM. The CDR3 loop spans 17 amino acids. The CDR3: CASSATAGGEIVDEQCF. The CDR3 DNA is TGTGCCAGCAGTGCCACGGCGGGGGGAGAGATCGTAGACGAGCAGTGCTTC.

This clonotype is judged large. This chain's CDR3 is CASSLSGGDSPLHF. In DNA form, the CDR3 reads TGTGCCAGCAGTTTATCAGGGGGCGACTCACCCCTCCACTTT. The J gene is TRBJ1-6, the V gene TRBV28; TRBD1 agrees at 8 bases. V lost 1 base to trimming and J lost 10 bases; unmatched junction nucleotides: 3. Germline V gene data show CDR1 as MDHEN and CDR2 as SYDVKM. CDR3 length: 14 amino acids.

This clonotype showed up just a few times. The J gene is TRBJ2-1, the V gene TRBV7-2; D possibly corresponds to TRBD2 (6 bases). V was shortened by 6 bases and J by 0 bases, with 18 bases between the two germline ends. The CDR3 loop spans 17 amino acids. CDR1 and CDR2 (germline): SGHTA, FQGNSA. CDR3 bases: TGTGCCAGCAGGCCGACTAGTCTCTCAAGCTCCTACAATGAGCAGTTCTTC. Amino acid sequence: CASRPTSLSSSYNEQFF.

The V call is TRBV28, the J call TRBJ1-3; the D is unclear. Trimming left V 6 bases short and J 3 bases short, with 12 bases between. Germline CDR1 and CDR2: MDHEN and SYDVKM. The CDR3 is 14 residues long. CDR3 amino acids: CASSHPSYGNTIYF. CDR3 in DNA: TGTGCCAGCAGCCACCCTTCGTATGGAAACACCATATATTTT.

This clonotype is labeled medium-sized (0.01 to 0.1%). The J gene is TRBJ2-4, the V gene TRBV28, with 11 bases lining up with TRBD2. Germline-derived CDR1 and CDR2 are MDHEN and SYDVKM. CDR3 length: 16 residues. Trimming at V came to 3 bases and at J to 5 bases, leaving 6 bases not matched to a gene. The CDR3 bases are TGTGCCAGCAGTTTGTCTAGCGGGGGGAGTGAAAACATTCAGTACTTC. Translating it yields CASSLSSGGSENIQYF.

About this clonotype: The germline gene is not matched at one end of the junction; a read error may be the cause. The chain joins TRBV7-2 to TRBJ1-2; D is unclear. The CDR3 has 15 residues. CDR1 is SGHTA and CDR2 is FQGNSA in the germline V gene. CDR3 bases: TGTGCCAGCAGCTTAGTTGGGCGTCCGGAGGGTGGCCACACCTTC. As protein: CASSLVGRPEGGHTF.

This clonotype is classed as large (0.1 to 1%). The V gene is TRBV24-1, the J gene TRBJ2-2; no clear D gene. The CDR3 consists of 14 residues. CDR1 KGHDR and CDR2 SFDVKD come from the germline V gene. V lost 10 bases to trimming and J lost 0 bases, with 11 bases between them. CDR3 sequence reads: CATRRAANTGELFF. The CDR3 DNA reads TGTGCCACTCGACGGGCCGCGAACACCGGGGAGCTGTTTTTT.

By sample share, this clonotype is hyperexpanded. The chain links TRBV20-1 to TRBJ2-7; TRBD1 might be the D (6 bases). The CDR3 totals 14 residues. The V end lost 5 bases, the J end lost 2 bases, and 16 bases lay between the germline ends. Per germline, CDR1 DFQATT and CDR2 SNEGSKA (reference sequence). DNA for the CDR3: TGCAGTGCTGACTCGTCGGACAGTCCCTACGAGCAGTACTTC. It codes for CSADSSDSPYEQYF.

This clonotype is classed as large. The rearrangement links TRBV2 to TRBJ2-6; D gene ambiguous. The CDR3 runs 15 residues. Per germline, CDR1 SNHLY and CDR2 FYNNEI. V lost 5 bases and J 0 bases, leaving 8 bases between the germline ends. The CDR3 coding sequence is TGTGCCAGCAGTAAACCGAACTCTGGGGCCAACGTCCTGACTTTC. The encoded protein is CASSKPNSGANVLTF.

By frequency in the sample, this clonotype is large. The chain employs TRBV15 and TRBJ2-7; maybe TRBD1 (6 bases). Trimming cost V 1 base and J 2 bases, with 12 bases left between them. Per the germline V gene, CDR1 is LNHNV and CDR2 is YYDKDF (reference sequence). CDR3 size: 15 residues. CDR3 nucleotide sequence: TGTGCCACCAGCAGAGCGGACAGCCAGACCTACGAGCAGTACTTC. This translates into CATSRADSQTYEQYF.

This clonotype is labeled large. The junction and the germline gene differ at one end; a read error may be behind it. The chain links TRBV5-6 to TRBJ2-4; 7 bases are a match to TRBD1. CDR1 SGHDT and CDR2 YYEEEE come from the germline V gene. CDR3 length equals 12 residues. The CDR3 reads CASSLGTERGHF. The CDR3 bases are TGTGCCAGCAGCCTTGGGACAGAAAGAGGGCACTTC.

This CDR3 reads CASKNEQYF. CDR3 bases: TGTGCCAGCAAGAACGAGCAGTACTTC. J is TRBJ2-7 and V is TRBV28, with D unresolved. The CDR3 spans 9 residues. V was shortened by 7 bases and J by 5 bases, with 3 bases between the two germline ends. Germline CDR1 MDHEN, CDR2 SYDVKM.

This clonotype is large (0.1 to 1%). The genes are TRBV24-1 and TRBJ2-1; D ambiguous. The V end lost 0 bases, the J end lost 5 bases, and 7 bases lay between the germline ends. CDR1 and CDR2 from the germline V gene are KGHDR and SFDVKD. There are 14 residues in the CDR3. The CDR3 DNA is TGTGCCACCAGTGATTTGTCCACGGACAATGAGCAGTTCTTC. Translated: CATSDLSTDNEQFF.

The sample holds a few counts of this clonotype. A read error is possible here, since a much larger clone lies one base away. The V and J genes are TRBV4-2 and TRBJ1-1; no firm D call. The CDR3 contains 16 residues. CDR1 is LGHNA, CDR2 YNFKEQ, per germline. CDR3 nucleotide sequence: TGTGCCAGCGGCCACCCCTCGGAGGGAGGTGGCACTGAAGCTTTCTTT. This sequence encodes CASGHPSEGGGTEAFF.

This clonotype qualifies as large. V is TRBV7-9 and J is TRBJ2-7; 9 nucleotides match TRBD1. CDR3 length: 15 amino acids. The germline V gene has CDR1 SEHNR and CDR2 FQNEAQ (reference sequence). Losses at the gene ends were 7 bases for V and 3 bases for J; bases not matched to a gene: 10. The CDR3 loop reads CASTDTGTGHYEQYF. In nucleotides, the CDR3 is TGTGCCAGCACGGACACCGGGACAGGGCACTACGAGCAGTACTTC.

The sample holds a few counts of this clonotype. The V gene is TRBV28, the J gene TRBJ2-6; a possible D gene is TRBD1 (6 bases). Germline CDR1 and CDR2: MDHEN and SYDVKM. Between the trimmed V and J ends, which lost 10 bases and 1 base, there was a span of 17 bases. The CDR3 contains 16 residues. The CDR3 nucleotides are TGTGCCATCCGGACAGTTCTCGCTTCTGGGGCCAACGTCCTGACTTTC. This encodes CAIRTVLASGANVLTF.

The sample holds a few counts of this clonotype. V usage is TRBV27 and J usage is TRBJ1-2, with 9 bases lining up with TRBD1. After removal of 3 bases from V and 4 bases from J, the junction contained 9 bases not matched to a gene. From germline, CDR1 is MNHEY and CDR2 SMNVEV (reference sequence). The CDR3 totals 16 residues. In DNA, the CDR3 is TGTGCCAGCAGTTTCCAGGCAACAGGGGGCGGCTATGGCTACACCTTC. Translated: CASSFQATGGGYGYTF.

Only a few counts were recorded for this clonotype. This rearrangement joins TRBV7-2 to TRBJ2-1, with 12 nucleotides matching TRBD2. Germline V CDR1 and CDR2: SGHTA, FQGNSA. The CDR3 consists of 16 residues. J gave up 5 bases and V 5 bases, and 7 bases lay outside the gene matches. This CDR3 reads CASSDRTSGVHNEQFF. As DNA, the CDR3 is TGTGCCAGCAGCGACCGGACTAGCGGGGTACACAATGAGCAGTTCTTC.

This clonotype is large. The V gene is TRBV6-1, the J gene TRBJ1-6, with a tentative D call TRBD1 (6 bases). The CDR3 contains 15 residues. Per the germline V gene, CDR1 is MNHNS and CDR2 is SASEGT. Trimming cost V 0 bases and J 6 bases, with 9 bases left between them. CDR3 DNA sequence: TGTGCCAGCAGTGAAGCGTACAGGGCTAATTCACCCCTCCACTTT. Its translation: CASSEAYRANSPLHF.

This clonotype is categorized as large. The CDR3 region has the DNA TGTGCCAGCAGTCCTTTCCTGGACAGCTACGAGCAGTACTTC. This translates into CASSPFLDSYEQYF. The chain uses TRBV2 and TRBJ2-7; maybe TRBD1 (6 bases). V was clipped by 5 bases and J by 3 bases, with 14 bases between them. The length of the CDR3 is 14 residues. Germline V gene sequence: CDR1 SNHLY, CDR2 FYNNEI.